The following is a T cell receptor (beta chain) sequence with its context. Trimming pared 1 base from V and 4 bases from J, leaving 22 bases between. The CDR3 runs to 19 residues. The germline V gene encodes CDR1 MGHRA and CDR2 YSYEKL. The data stem from a study of T cell changes during pregnancy in multiple sclerosis. The repertoire was sequenced with immunoSEQ multiplex PCR; TCRdb's copy has only in-frame clones and lacks some. The sample shows tens of thousands of clones, roughly 92% of them seen only once. The source is a female donor with multiple sclerosis, enrolled in a pregnancy study. The material sequenced was peripheral blood, taken in the second trimester of pregnancy. The chain joins TRBV4-1 to TRBJ2-2, with D possibly TRBD2 on 6 matching bases. The chain's CDR3 is CASSQVPAGGGLSTGELFF. CDR3 DNA: TGCGCCAGCAGCCAAGTACCAGCGGGTGGGGGGTTGAGCACCGGGGAGCTGTTTTTT.